Presented here are 14 T cell receptor beta chains from one specimen sequenced in a study of identical twins. TCRdb redid the calling of the 5' RACE reads with MiXCR, one entry per CDR3 protein. The table shows some 440,000 distinct CDR3 sequences, with around 24% occurring only once. A further study also used this sample, focusing on T cells expressing NK-cell markers.

The sequencing sample was made of CD4+ T cells sorted from blood. Receptor source: a woman aged 18-29 years in good health.

The rearrangement links TRBV20-1 to TRBJ2-5; 9 bases align to TRBD1. This CDR3 has 14 residues. Trimming at V came to 5 bases and at J to 5 bases, leaving 9 bases not matched to a gene. Germline CDR1 DFQATT, CDR2 SNEGSKA (reference sequence). The chain's CDR3 is CSAQRGQGRETQYF. The CDR3 DNA reads TGCAGTGCTCAACGGGGACAGGGACGGGAGACCCAGTACTTC.

This clonotype came up a few times. J is TRBJ1-2 and V is TRBV5-5, with D possibly matching TRBD1 (5 bases). The germline CDR1 and CDR2 sequences are SGHKS and YYEKEE (reference sequence). Trimming shortened V by 3 bases and J by 6 bases, and 15 bases separated the two germline ends. The CDR3 consists of 14 residues. The CDR3, as DNA: TGTGCCAGCAGCTATGTTGCAGGGTGGGATGGCTACACCTTC. Its protein product is CASSYVAGWDGYTF.

The chain links TRBV7-6 to TRBJ1-1, with D tentatively TRBD1 (5 bases). The V end was cut by 3 bases, the J end by 1 base, with 12 bases between. Germline V gene lookup returns CDR1 SGHVS and CDR2 FNYEAQ. This CDR3 contains 15 residues. The CDR3 sequence is CASSFQPGRNTEAFF. CDR3 in DNA: TGTGCCAGCAGCTTTCAACCGGGACGGAACACTGAAGCTTTCTTT.

The chain employs TRBV9 and TRBJ2-1, with D perhaps matching TRBD2 (6 bases). The ends were cut back, 4 bases at V and 2 bases at J, with 13 bases in the middle. CDR3 size: 15 residues. Germline V gene data show CDR1 as SGDLS and CDR2 as YYNGEE. CDR3 nucleotide sequence: TGTGCCAGCAGCCCCAGACTAGGTGCCTACAATGAGCAGTTCTTC. Protein product: CASSPRLGAYNEQFF. The full variable domain, its missing parts supplied by reference TRBV9 and TRBJ2-1, is DSGVTQTPKHLITATGQRVTLRCSPRSGDLSVYWYQQSLDQGLQFLIQYYNGEERAKGNILERFSAQQFPDLHSELNLSSLELGDSALYFCASSPRLGAYNEQFFGPGTRLTVL.

J is TRBJ2-4 and V is TRBV20-1, with D perhaps being TRBD1 or TRBD2 (5 bases each). The CDR3 contains 14 residues. Germline V gene sequence: CDR1 DFQATT, CDR2 SNEGSKA (reference sequence). V lost 6 bases and J 6 bases, leaving 18 bases between the germline ends. The CDR3 sequence is CSAQGPNNRNIQYF. CDR3 nucleotides: TGCAGTGCCCAGGGACCGAATAACCGAAACATTCAGTACTTC.

The chain combines TRBV2 with TRBJ2-2; 7 bases match TRBD1. Germline CDR1 reads SNHLY; CDR2 reads FYNNEI. This CDR3 has 15 residues. The J segment lost 5 bases and the V segment lost 11 bases, leaving 14 bases of the junction unmatched. The CDR3 reads CASLVDRAGTGELFF. The CDR3 DNA reads as TGTGCCTCCCTTGTCGACAGGGCCGGGACCGGGGAGCTGTTTTTT.

The chain recombines TRBV6-5 with TRBJ1-5; D perhaps matches TRBD1 (5 bases). Deletions cut 7 bases from V and 0 bases from J, with 19 bases between. This CDR3 has 17 residues. Per germline, CDR1 MNHEY and CDR2 SVGAGI. CDR3 loop: CASTSPGAKYSNQPQHF. CDR3 bases: TGTGCCAGCACTTCCCCCGGGGCGAAATATAGCAATCAGCCCCAGCATTTT.

This clonotype was seen a handful of times. In DNA form, the CDR3 reads TGCGCCAGCAGCGTTGAGACGGGAATCGCTGAAGCTTTCTTT. This sequence encodes CASSVETGIAEAFF. V is TRBV5-1 and J is TRBJ1-1; D is ambiguous. Trimming left V 4 bases short and J 6 bases short, with 16 bases between. Germline V gene lookup returns CDR1 SGHRS and CDR2 YFSETQ. The length of the CDR3 is 14 residues.

J is TRBJ2-1 and V is TRBV3-1, with TRBD1 as a possible D gene (6 bases). The CDR3 contains 16 residues. Germline CDR1 is LGHDT and CDR2 is YNNKEL (reference sequence). The ends were cut back, 4 bases at V and 8 bases at J, with 21 bases in the middle. In DNA, the CDR3 is TGTGCCAGCAGCCCCTATATTTTTCTGGGGGCCGATGAGCAGTTCTTC. Amino acid sequence: CASSPYIFLGADEQFF.

The chain uses TRBV12-3 or TRBV12-4 and TRBJ2-5; D unclear. The CDR3 contains 12 residues. Between the trimmed V and J ends, which lost 3 bases and 7 bases, there was a span of 9 bases. The CDR3: CASSLYIGTQYF. In DNA, the CDR3 is TGTGCCAGCAGTTTGTATATCGGGACCCAGTACTTC.

The genes are TRBV2 and TRBJ2-3, with D hard to call. The CDR3 loop spans 12 amino acids. Germline loops: CDR1 SNHLY, CDR2 FYNNEI. Trimming took 6 bases from V and 2 from J, leaving 6 bases between them. CDR3 DNA sequence: TGTGCCAGCAGGTCAGACACAGATACGCAGTATTTT. It yields the protein CASRSDTDTQYF.

The V call is TRBV10-3, the J call TRBJ2-1; 9 bases fit TRBD2. J was trimmed by 9 bases and V by 3 bases; bases with no gene match: 9. CDR1 ENHRY and CDR2 SYGVKD come from the germline V gene. The CDR3 totals 15 residues. CDR3 protein: CAISERTSAAAEQFF. The CDR3, as DNA: TGTGCCATCAGTGAACGGACTAGCGCTGCCGCTGAGCAGTTCTTC.

The sample holds a few counts of this clonotype. The chain combines TRBV10-2 with TRBJ1-1; D gene ambiguous. Germline V gene sequence: CDR1 WSHSY, CDR2 SAAADI. This CDR3 is 13 amino acids long. V lost 2 bases to trimming and J lost 8 bases, with 12 bases between them. CDR3 region: CASSEHNAAEAFF. CDR3 bases: TGCGCCAGCAGTGAGCATAATGCCGCGGAAGCTTTCTTT.

This clonotype was seen repeatedly, ten times or more. CDR3 coding DNA: TGCAGTGCTAGAGAAACGGCTGGAAACACCATATATTTT. Encoded protein: CSARETAGNTIYF. V usage is TRBV20-1 and J usage is TRBJ1-3, with D uncertain. Trimming pared 0 bases from V and 2 bases from J, leaving 5 bases between. From germline, CDR1 is DFQATT and CDR2 SNEGSKA (reference sequence). CDR3 size: 13 residues.